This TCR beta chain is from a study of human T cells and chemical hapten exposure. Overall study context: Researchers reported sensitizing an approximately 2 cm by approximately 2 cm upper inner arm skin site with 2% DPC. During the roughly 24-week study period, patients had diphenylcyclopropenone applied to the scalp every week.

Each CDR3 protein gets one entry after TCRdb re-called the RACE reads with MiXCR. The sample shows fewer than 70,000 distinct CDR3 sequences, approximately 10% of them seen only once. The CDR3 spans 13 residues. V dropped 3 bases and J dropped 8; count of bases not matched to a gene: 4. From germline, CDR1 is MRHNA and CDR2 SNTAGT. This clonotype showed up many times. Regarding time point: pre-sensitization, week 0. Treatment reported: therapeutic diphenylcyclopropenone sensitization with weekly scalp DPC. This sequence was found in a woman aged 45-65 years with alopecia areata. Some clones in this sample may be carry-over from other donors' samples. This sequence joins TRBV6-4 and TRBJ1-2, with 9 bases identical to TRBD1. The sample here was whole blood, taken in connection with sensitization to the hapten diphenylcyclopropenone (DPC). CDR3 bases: TGTGCCAGCAGTGAAGAAGGGACAGGGGGCTACACCTTC. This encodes CASSEEGTGGYTF.